The clone carrying this T cell receptor beta chain was seen a handful of times. The record originates from a study of molecular identifiers for immune sequencing clone quantification. From about 20,000 to 1,000,000 sorted cells, naive CD8 libraries were generated with 10%, 30% or 50% RNA. Naive CD8 T cells, phenotype CD8+CD4-CCR7+CD45RA+, were sorted. Previously reported methods and listed TCR primers produced the bulk TCR libraries. In TCRdb, the PCR reads were re-called with MiXCR into one record per CDR3 protein. The repertoire holds 100,000 or so distinct CDR3 sequences, with around 37% as singletons. The CDR3 consists of 14 residues. The V end lost 8 bases, the J end lost 1 base, and 14 bases lay between the germline ends. Germline assignment: CDR1 MNHEY and CDR2 SVGEGT.

Sequencing was done on a sample of naive CD8+ T cells from blood, with Jurkat cell RNA spiked in. Subset noted: FACS-sorted CD8+CD4-CCR7+CD45RA+ naive T cells. V is TRBV6-2 or TRBV6-3 and J is TRBJ1-1, with D possibly matching TRBD1 (5 bases). The TCR sequence derives from a human donor in good health. Some libraries in this study had Jurkat cell RNA spiked in. Here the CDR3 reads CASEGWEGNTEAFF. The CDR3 DNA reads TGTGCCAGCGAGGGGTGGGAAGGGAACACTGAAGCTTTCTTT.